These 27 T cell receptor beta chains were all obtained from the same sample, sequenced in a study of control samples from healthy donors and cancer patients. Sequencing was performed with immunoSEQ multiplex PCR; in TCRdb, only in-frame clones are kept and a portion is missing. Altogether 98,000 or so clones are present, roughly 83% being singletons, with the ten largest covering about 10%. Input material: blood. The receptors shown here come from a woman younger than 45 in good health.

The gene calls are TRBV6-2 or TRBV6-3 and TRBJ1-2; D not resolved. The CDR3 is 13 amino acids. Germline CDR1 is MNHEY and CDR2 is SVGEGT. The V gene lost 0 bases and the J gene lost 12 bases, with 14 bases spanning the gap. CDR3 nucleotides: TGTGCCAGCAGTTACTCCGTCTCCGGTATGAACACCTTC. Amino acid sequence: CASSYSVSGMNTF.

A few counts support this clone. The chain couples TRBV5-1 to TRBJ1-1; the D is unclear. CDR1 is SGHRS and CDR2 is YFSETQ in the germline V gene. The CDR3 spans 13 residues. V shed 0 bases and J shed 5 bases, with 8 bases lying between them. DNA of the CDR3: TGCGCCAGCAGCTTGGAGGTGGTAACTGAAGCTTTCTTT. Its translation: CASSLEVVTEAFF.

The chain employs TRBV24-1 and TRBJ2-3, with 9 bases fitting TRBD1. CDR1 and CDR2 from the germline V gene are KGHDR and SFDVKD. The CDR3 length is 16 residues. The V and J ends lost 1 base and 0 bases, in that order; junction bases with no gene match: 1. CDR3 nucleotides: TGTGCCACCAGTGATTTTACAGGGGGCAGCACAGATACGCAGTATTTT. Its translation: CATSDFTGGSTDTQYF.

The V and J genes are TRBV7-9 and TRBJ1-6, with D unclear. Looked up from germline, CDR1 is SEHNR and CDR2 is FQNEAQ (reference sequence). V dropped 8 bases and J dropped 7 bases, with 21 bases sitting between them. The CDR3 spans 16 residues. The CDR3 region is CASSLGPAVANSPLHF. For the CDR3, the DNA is TGTGCCAGCTCCCTGGGCCCCGCGGTCGCCAATTCACCCCTCCACTTT.

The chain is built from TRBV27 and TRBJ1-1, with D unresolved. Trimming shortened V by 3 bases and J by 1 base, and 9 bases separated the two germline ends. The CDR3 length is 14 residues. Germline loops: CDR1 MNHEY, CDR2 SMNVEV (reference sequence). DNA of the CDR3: TGTGCCAGCAGTTTGAGGGTCGCGAACACTGAAGCTTTCTTT. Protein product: CASSLRVANTEAFF.

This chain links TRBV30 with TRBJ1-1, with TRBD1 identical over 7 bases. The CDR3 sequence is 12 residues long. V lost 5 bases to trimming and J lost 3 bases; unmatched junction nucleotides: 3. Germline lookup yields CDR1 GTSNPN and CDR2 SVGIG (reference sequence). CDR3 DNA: TGTGCCTGGGCGCAGGGGGACACTGAAGCTTTCTTT. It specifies CAWAQGDTEAFF.

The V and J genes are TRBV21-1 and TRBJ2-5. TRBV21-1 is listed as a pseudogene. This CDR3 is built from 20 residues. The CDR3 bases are TGTGCCAGCAGCGTAAGAGGGTCGGGGCTAGACGGCTGGTACCAAGAGACCCAGTACTTC. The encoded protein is CASSVRGSGLDGWYQETQYF.

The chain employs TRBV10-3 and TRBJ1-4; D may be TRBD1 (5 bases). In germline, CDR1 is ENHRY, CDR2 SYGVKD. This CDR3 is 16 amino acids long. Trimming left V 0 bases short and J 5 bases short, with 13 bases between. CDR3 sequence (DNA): TGTGCCATCAGTGAGTCGTCGGGGGTGGCGAATGAAAAACTGTTTTTT. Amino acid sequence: CAISESSGVANEKLFF.

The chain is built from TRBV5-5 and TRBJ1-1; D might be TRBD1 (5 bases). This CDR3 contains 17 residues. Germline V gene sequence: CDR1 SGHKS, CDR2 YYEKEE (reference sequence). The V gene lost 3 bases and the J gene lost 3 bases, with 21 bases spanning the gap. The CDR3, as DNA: TGTGCCAGCAGCTCGGGGGGATGGCGTGTTGAGGACACTGAAGCTTTCTTT. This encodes CASSSGGWRVEDTEAFF.

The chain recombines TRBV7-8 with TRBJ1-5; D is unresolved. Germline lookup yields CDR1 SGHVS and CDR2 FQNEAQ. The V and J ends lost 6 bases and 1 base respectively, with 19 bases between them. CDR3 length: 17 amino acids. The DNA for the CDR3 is TGTGCCAGCAGTTTGCCCACTTATGGAGGCAGCAATCAGCCCCAGCATTTT. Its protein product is CASSLPTYGGSNQPQHF.

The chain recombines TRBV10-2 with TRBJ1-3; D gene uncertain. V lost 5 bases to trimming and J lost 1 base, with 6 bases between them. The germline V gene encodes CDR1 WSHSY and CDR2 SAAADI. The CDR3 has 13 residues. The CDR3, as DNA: TGCGCCAGCAGTACCAGATCTGGAAACACCATATATTTT. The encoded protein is CASSTRSGNTIYF.

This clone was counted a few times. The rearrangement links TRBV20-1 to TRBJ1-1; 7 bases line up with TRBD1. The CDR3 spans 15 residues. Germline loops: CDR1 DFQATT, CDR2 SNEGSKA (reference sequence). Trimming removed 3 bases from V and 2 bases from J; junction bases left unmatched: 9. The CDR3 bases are TGCAGTGCTAGTTTGGGTGGGACAGCCAACACTGAAGCTTTCTTT. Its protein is CSASLGGTANTEAFF.

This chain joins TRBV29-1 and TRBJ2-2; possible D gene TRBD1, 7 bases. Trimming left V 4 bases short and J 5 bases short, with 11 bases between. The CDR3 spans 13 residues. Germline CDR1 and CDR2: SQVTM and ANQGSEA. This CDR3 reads CSVAQGGTGELFF. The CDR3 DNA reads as TGCAGCGTTGCCCAGGGGGGAACCGGGGAGCTGTTTTTT.

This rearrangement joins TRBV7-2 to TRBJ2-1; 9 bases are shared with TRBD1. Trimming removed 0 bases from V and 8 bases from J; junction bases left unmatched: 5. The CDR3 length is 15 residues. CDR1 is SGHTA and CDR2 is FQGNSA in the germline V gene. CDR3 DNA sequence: TGTGCCAGCAGCTTAGCGGGACAGGGTGTGGATGAGCAGTTCTTC. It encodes CASSLAGQGVDEQFF.

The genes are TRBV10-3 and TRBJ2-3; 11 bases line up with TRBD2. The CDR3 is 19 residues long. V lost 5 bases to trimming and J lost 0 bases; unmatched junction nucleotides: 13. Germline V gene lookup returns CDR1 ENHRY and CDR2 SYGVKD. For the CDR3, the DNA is TGTGCCATCAGTATGACCGGGACTAGCGGTTCATCTAGCACAGATACGCAGTATTTT. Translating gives CAISMTGTSGSSSTDTQYF.

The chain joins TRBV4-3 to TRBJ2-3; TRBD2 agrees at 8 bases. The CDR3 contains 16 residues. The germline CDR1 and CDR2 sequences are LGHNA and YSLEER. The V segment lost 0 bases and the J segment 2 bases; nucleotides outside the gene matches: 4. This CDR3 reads CASSQDWRGVTDTQYF. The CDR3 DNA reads TGCGCCAGCAGCCAAGATTGGCGGGGGGTCACAGATACGCAGTATTTT.

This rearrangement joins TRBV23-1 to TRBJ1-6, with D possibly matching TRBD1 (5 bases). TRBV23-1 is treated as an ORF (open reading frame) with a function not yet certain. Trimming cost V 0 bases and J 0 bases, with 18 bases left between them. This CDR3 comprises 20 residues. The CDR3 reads CASSQSGLDGDISYNSPLHF. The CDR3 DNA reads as TGCGCCAGCAGTCAATCGGGGCTGGACGGCGATATCTCCTATAATTCACCCCTCCACTTT.

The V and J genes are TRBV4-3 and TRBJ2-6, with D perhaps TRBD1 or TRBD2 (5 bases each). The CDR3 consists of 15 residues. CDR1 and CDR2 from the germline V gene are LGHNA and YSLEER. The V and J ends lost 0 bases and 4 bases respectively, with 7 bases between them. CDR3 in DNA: TGCGCCAGCAGCCAAGACGGGGCCGGGGCCAACGTCCTGACTTTC. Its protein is CASSQDGAGANVLTF.

This chain's CDR3 is CASSVVSGGLYNEQFF. CDR3 bases: TGTGCCAGCAGCGTAGTCAGCGGGGGACTTTACAATGAGCAGTTCTTC. This rearrangement joins TRBV9 to TRBJ2-1; 8 bases are shared with TRBD2. Germline V CDR1 and CDR2: SGDLS, YYNGEE. The junction had 6 bases not matched to a gene; V was cut back by 0 bases and J by 4 bases. This CDR3 is 16 amino acids long.

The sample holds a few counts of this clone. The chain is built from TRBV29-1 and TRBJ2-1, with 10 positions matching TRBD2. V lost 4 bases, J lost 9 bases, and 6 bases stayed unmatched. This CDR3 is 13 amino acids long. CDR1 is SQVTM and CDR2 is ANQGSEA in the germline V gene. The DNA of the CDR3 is TGCAGCGTTGCCCTAGCGGGGGTTGGTGAGCAGTTCTTC. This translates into CSVALAGVGEQFF.

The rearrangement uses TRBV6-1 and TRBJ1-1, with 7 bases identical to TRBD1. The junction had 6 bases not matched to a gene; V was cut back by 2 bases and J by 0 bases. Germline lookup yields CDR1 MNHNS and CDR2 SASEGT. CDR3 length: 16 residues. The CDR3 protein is CASSERRGLMNTEAFF. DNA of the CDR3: TGTGCCAGCAGTGAACGCAGGGGGTTAATGAACACTGAAGCTTTCTTT.

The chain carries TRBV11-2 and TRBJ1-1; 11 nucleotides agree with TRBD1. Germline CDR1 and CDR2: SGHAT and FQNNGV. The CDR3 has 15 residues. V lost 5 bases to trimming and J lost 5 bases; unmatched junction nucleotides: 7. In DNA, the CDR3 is TGTGCCAGCAGCCGAAGGACAGGGGGCCTGACTGAAGCTTTCTTT. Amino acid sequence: CASSRRTGGLTEAFF.

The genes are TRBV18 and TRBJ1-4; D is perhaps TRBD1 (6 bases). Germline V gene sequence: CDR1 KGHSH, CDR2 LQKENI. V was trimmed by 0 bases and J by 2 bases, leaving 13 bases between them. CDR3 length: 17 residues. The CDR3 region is CASSPPGTSGTNEKLFF. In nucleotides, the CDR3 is TGTGCCAGCTCACCACCGGGGACATCGGGCACTAATGAAAAACTGTTTTTT.

For the CDR3, the DNA is TGCGCCAGCAGCCAGCCAGGCACAGATACGCAGTATTTT. It specifies CASSQPGTDTQYF. The V gene is TRBV10-1, the J gene TRBJ2-3; D not certain. The CDR3 extends over 13 amino acids. CDR1 and CDR2 (germline): WNHNN, SYGVQD (reference sequence). V lost 6 bases to trimming and J lost 1 base, with 8 bases between them.

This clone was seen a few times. As DNA, the CDR3 is TGTGCCAGCAGCCGGGACCACAACTCTGGAAACACCATATATTTT. It is translated as CASSRDHNSGNTIYF. The chain uses TRBV3-1 (or the pseudogene TRBV3-2) and TRBJ1-3, with D perhaps matching TRBD1 (5 bases). V gave up 4 bases and J gave up 0 bases, with 10 bases separating them. Germline V CDR1 and CDR2: LGHDT, YNNKEL (reference sequence). This CDR3 is built from 15 residues.

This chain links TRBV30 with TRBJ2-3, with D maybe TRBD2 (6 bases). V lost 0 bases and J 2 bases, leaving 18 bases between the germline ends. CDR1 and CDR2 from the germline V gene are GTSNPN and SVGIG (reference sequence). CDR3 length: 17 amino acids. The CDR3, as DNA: TGTGCCTGGAGTGTACAGGCGGGGTTTCCCGCCACAGATACGCAGTATTTT. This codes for CAWSVQAGFPATDTQYF.

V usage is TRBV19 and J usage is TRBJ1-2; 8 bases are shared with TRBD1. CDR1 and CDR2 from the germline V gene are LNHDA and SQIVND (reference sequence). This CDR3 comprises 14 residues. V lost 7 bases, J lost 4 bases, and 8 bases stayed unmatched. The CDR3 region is CASTPQGGLYGYTF. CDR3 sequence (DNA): TGTGCCAGTACCCCACAGGGGGGGCTCTATGGCTACACCTTC.